These 22 T cell receptor beta chains share one sample of origin, sequenced in a study of beta chain features in type 1 diabetes. Study-level findings and limits: Researchers report that Type 1 diabetes patients had moderately but significantly shorter TCRB CDR3s across all four CD4+ subsets.

These receptors' targets are unknown. Every isolated RNA sample was fully reverse transcribed, so sequencing captured expressed TCRB transcripts. Only in-frame clones appear in the TCRdb table, and some are missing; sequencing was by immunoSEQ multiplex PCR. Of 550,000 to 850,000 clones in the sample, about an eighth were seen once. What was sequenced was naive CD4+ T cells from blood. All receptors come from a man aged 18 to 35 with type 1 diabetes.

This clone was counted only a few times. The chain combines TRBV9 with TRBJ2-5; no clear D gene. The CDR3 consists of 13 residues. CDR1 is SGDLS and CDR2 is YYNGEE in the germline V gene. V lost 3 bases and J lost 1, with 7 bases in between. CDR3 DNA: TGTGCCAGCAGCGCGGACCTCCAAGAGACCCAGTACTTC. This encodes CASSADLQETQYF.

This clone was counted between two and nine times. The chain employs TRBV27 and TRBJ1-2; unclear D gene. The V end was cut by 5 bases, the J end by 8 bases, with 15 bases between. The germline gives CDR1 MNHEY, CDR2 SMNVEV (reference sequence). The CDR3 contains 13 residues. Here the CDR3 DNA reads TGTGCCAGCAGTACGTTAGATGCGGGGGGCTACACCTTC. Protein product: CASSTLDAGGYTF.

The CDR3 bases are TGCGCCAGCAGCTTTGCGCAGATCGGTGAAGCTTTCTTT. Translating gives CASSFAQIGEAFF. The genes are TRBV5-1 and TRBJ1-1; D unresolved. The V and J ends lost 2 bases and 7 bases respectively, with 12 bases between them. The CDR3 is 13 residues long. Germline values: CDR1 SGHRS, CDR2 YFSETQ.

The CDR3 sequence is CASRGITTGAETQYF. Here the CDR3 DNA reads TGTGCCAGCAGGGGGATCACTACAGGGGCGGAGACCCAGTACTTC. The chain is built from TRBV2 and TRBJ2-5, with 7 bases lining up with TRBD1. The trim removed 6 bases at V and 5 bases at J, leaving 12 bases unmatched. The CDR3 contains 15 residues. Germline CDR1 and CDR2: SNHLY and FYNNEI.

This clone was observed at least ten times. This chain joins TRBV7-9 and TRBJ1-1, with TRBD1 matching over 8 bases. The V gene end was trimmed by 11 bases and the J gene end by 5 bases; junction bases not matched to a gene: 10. In germline, CDR1 is SEHNR, CDR2 FQNEAQ (reference sequence). The CDR3 consists of 13 residues. CDR3 residues: CAESGQGKTEAFF. As DNA, the CDR3 is TGTGCCGAGTCCGGACAGGGTAAAACTGAAGCTTTCTTT.

This chain links TRBV5-1 with TRBJ2-7; 9 positions match TRBD1. With V trimmed by 4 bases and J by 0 bases, 2 bases remained unmatched. CDR3 length equals 14 residues. Germline lookup yields CDR1 SGHRS and CDR2 YFSETQ. The CDR3, as DNA: TGCGCCAGCAGCGGGACAGGGTCCTCCTACGAGCAGTACTTC. Protein: CASSGTGSSYEQYF.

Worth noting for this clone: This same CDR3 is encoded by further DNA sequences in the sample. V gene TRBV30 combines with J gene TRBJ2-5, with 9 bases matching TRBD2. V shed 3 bases, J shed 5 bases, and the junction held 4 bases outside the gene matches. Looked up from germline, CDR1 is GTSNPN and CDR2 is SVGIG (reference sequence). This CDR3 has 13 residues. The CDR3 is CAWSGLAGETQYF. In DNA, the CDR3 is TGTGCCTGGAGCGGCCTAGCGGGGGAGACCCAGTACTTC.

The J gene is TRBJ2-1, the V gene TRBV6-5; D is perhaps TRBD1 or TRBD2 (5 bases each). The CDR3 contains 15 residues. V was trimmed by 5 bases and J by 0 bases, leaving 11 bases between them. Germline V gene lookup returns CDR1 MNHEY and CDR2 SVGAGI. The CDR3 loop reads CASSRDPSSYNEQFF. CDR3 bases: TGTGCCAGCAGTCGGGACCCGAGCTCCTACAATGAGCAGTTCTTC.

This clone has a handful of counts. The V and J genes are TRBV30 and TRBJ2-2; D is ambiguous. Germline-derived CDR1 and CDR2 are GTSNPN and SVGIG (reference sequence). V lost 0 bases to trimming and J lost 8 bases, with 10 bases between them. This CDR3 region has 13 residues. CDR3 coding DNA: TGTGCCTGGAGTGTAATAACAGATGGGGAGCTGTTTTTT. This translates into CAWSVITDGELFF.

This clone was picked up a small number of times. This sequence joins TRBV6-5 and TRBJ2-7; 7 nucleotides line up with TRBD1. The CDR3 consists of 14 residues. After removal of 6 bases from V and 0 bases from J, the junction contained 5 bases not matched to a gene. Germline V CDR1 and CDR2: MNHEY, SVGAGI. The CDR3 sequence is CASRVRDSSYEQYF. CDR3 bases: TGTGCCAGCAGGGTCCGGGACAGCTCCTACGAGCAGTACTTC.

The V call is TRBV18, the J call TRBJ1-4; D possibly corresponds to TRBD1 (5 bases). The germline V and J ends were trimmed by 3 bases and 8 bases, with 10 bases remaining between them. The CDR3 is 13 amino acids. Germline V lookup: CDR1 KGHSH, CDR2 LQKENI. The CDR3 nucleotides are TGTGCCAGCTCACCGGGGGGGAAAGAAAAACTGTTTTTT. It yields the protein CASSPGGKEKLFF.

V usage is TRBV29-1 and J usage is TRBJ1-1; 11 bases line up with TRBD1. After removal of 7 bases from V and 3 bases from J, the junction contained 4 bases not matched to a gene. CDR1 is SQVTM, CDR2 ANQGSEA, per germline. The CDR3 spans 13 residues. CDR3 DNA sequence: TGCAGCGCAAGGGACAGGGGGTACACTGAAGCTTTCTTT. This gives the protein CSARDRGYTEAFF.

This clone has a handful of counts. The chain employs TRBV14 and TRBJ1-3; D might be TRBD1 (5 bases). Germline CDR1 is SGHDN and CDR2 is FVKESK. This CDR3 contains 15 residues. Trimming stripped 8 bases from V and 0 bases from J, with 14 bases between. The CDR3 region has the DNA TGTGCCAGCCGGGGCCGGCCAAGCTCTGGAAACACCATATATTTT. Its translation: CASRGRPSSGNTIYF.

The CDR3 sequence: CASSAPRTSRNTGELFF. As DNA, the CDR3 is TGTGCCAGCAGCGCCCCCCGGACTAGCCGTAACACCGGGGAGCTGTTTTTT. V usage is TRBV9 and J usage is TRBJ2-2; TRBD2 agrees at 8 bases. The length of the CDR3 is 17 residues. V was pared by 3 bases and J by 2 bases, with 9 bases of the junction left unmatched. CDR1 and CDR2 (germline): SGDLS, YYNGEE.

This clone was seen more than once but under ten times. The chain couples TRBV4-1 to TRBJ2-1; D not resolved. Trimming cost V 0 bases and J 8 bases, with 14 bases left between them. The germline CDR1 and CDR2 sequences are MGHRA and YSYEKL. This CDR3 spans 15 amino acids. The CDR3 region has the DNA TGCGCCAGCAGCCAAGATCCTATTAGGGTCGATGAGCAGTTCTTC. This sequence encodes CASSQDPIRVDEQFF.

This rearrangement joins TRBV11-2 to TRBJ1-5; a possible D gene is TRBD1 (5 bases). This CDR3 has 14 amino acids. Germline V gene sequence: CDR1 SGHAT, CDR2 FQNNGV. V was trimmed by 5 bases and J by 0 bases, leaving 8 bases between them. CDR3 nucleotide sequence: TGTGCCAGCAGCAATAGGGGTAGCAATCAGCCCCAGCATTTT. Its translation is CASSNRGSNQPQHF.

This clone was seen a handful of times. J is TRBJ2-1 and V is TRBV7-9; unclear D gene. In germline, CDR1 is SEHNR, CDR2 FQNEAQ (reference sequence). There are 12 residues in the CDR3. Trimming removed 8 bases from V and 9 bases from J, with 14 bases in between. For the CDR3, the DNA is TGTGCCAGCGGCGGTGTATCCGGTGAGCAGTTCTTC. Protein sequence: CASGGVSGEQFF.

The chain links TRBV6-5 to TRBJ2-1, with 10 bases that match TRBD2. Germline V CDR1 and CDR2: MNHEY, SVGAGI. The CDR3 covers 15 residues. Trimming took 5 bases from V and 7 from J; bases not matched to a gene: 8. The CDR3: CASSRAGTSENEQFF. The DNA of the CDR3 is TGTGCCAGCAGTCGCGCCGGGACTAGCGAGAATGAGCAGTTCTTC.

This clone has just one count. In nucleotides, the CDR3 is TGCGCCAGCAGCCAAGGGCGGCGGACAGCCAAAAACATTCAGTACTTC. Translated, it gives CASSQGRRTAKNIQYF. This chain joins TRBV4-1 and TRBJ2-4; D remains ambiguous. Germline CDR1 MGHRA, CDR2 YSYEKL. CDR3 length equals 16 residues. The V end was cut by 1 base, the J end by 0 bases, with 10 bases between.

This clone was seen a handful of times. CDR3 loop: CASSLSDAVYGYTF. The CDR3 region has the DNA TGTGCCAGCAGCTTGTCGGACGCAGTATATGGCTACACCTTC. The chain links TRBV5-4 to TRBJ1-2; D gene unclear. Germline V gene lookup returns CDR1 SGHNT and CDR2 YYREEE (reference sequence). This CDR3 is built from 14 residues. V lost 1 base and J lost 5, with 12 bases in between.

V gene TRBV6-1 combines with J gene TRBJ2-2; the match to TRBD2 covers 7 bases. The V and J ends lost 2 bases and 4 bases, in that order; junction bases with no gene match: 4. This CDR3 region has 15 residues. From germline, CDR1 is MNHNS and CDR2 SASEGT. The CDR3 sequence: CASSELGGTTGELFF. As DNA, the CDR3 is TGTGCCAGCAGTGAACTGGGGGGGACCACCGGGGAGCTGTTTTTT.

The V call is TRBV6-5, the J call TRBJ2-7, with 7 bases lining up with TRBD1. CDR1 is MNHEY and CDR2 is SVGAGI in the germline V gene. The CDR3 length is 13 residues. The trim removed 0 bases at V and 5 bases at J, leaving 1 base unmatched. CDR3 coding DNA: TGTGCCAGCAGTTACTCCACAGGGGACGAGCAGTACTTC. It encodes CASSYSTGDEQYF.